Shown below are 20 T cell receptor beta chains from a single sample sequenced in a study of early stage breast cancer tumors (dated by TCRdb to about 2017). Libraries were prepared through the immunoSEQ multiplex PCR assay. TCRdb mirrors the immuneACCESS table, restricted to in-frame sequences. Some clones are absent from its copies; in checked studies, under half trace to an unresolved V gene, and the reason for the others is unknown. This sample lists 40,000 to 60,000 clones; around four fifths were detected once. About 3.4% of the sample belongs to the ten largest clones. Input material: blood. The source is a person aged 35-50 years with breast cancer.

This clone was observed once. The chain employs TRBV30 and TRBJ2-7; TRBD1 matches at 8 bases. This CDR3 region has 14 residues. The V segment lost 4 bases and the J segment 4 bases; nucleotides outside the gene matches: 9. CDR1 is GTSNPN and CDR2 is SVGIG in the germline V gene (reference sequence). The CDR3 DNA follows: TGTGCCTGGAATTCCGGGACAGGAGTTTACGAGCAGTACTTC. Its protein is CAWNSGTGVYEQYF.

This chain's CDR3 is CASSIQGTQTYEQYF. CDR3 bases: TGTGCCAGTAGTATACAGGGGACTCAAACCTACGAGCAGTACTTC. V and J are TRBV19 and TRBJ2-7; TRBD1 or TRBD2 may be the D gene (6 bases each). The ends were cut back, 2 bases at V and 2 bases at J, with 13 bases in the middle. The CDR3 has 15 residues. The germline CDR1 and CDR2 sequences are LNHDA and SQIVND (reference sequence).

The rearrangement links TRBV7-9 to TRBJ2-1; a possible D gene is TRBD2 (6 bases). Per germline, CDR1 SEHNR and CDR2 FQNEAQ (reference sequence). CDR3 length equals 11 residues. The DNA of the CDR3 is TGTGCTCTCGGGGGACCCCCGGGGGTGTTCTTC. Translating gives CALGGPPGVFF. Full variable domain (outside the CDR3, taken from reference TRBV7-9 and TRBJ2-1): DTGVSQNPRHKITKRGQNVTFRCDPISEHNRLYWYRQTLGQGPEFLTYFQNEAQLEKSRLLSDRFSAERPKGSFSTLEIQRTEQGDSAMYLCALGGPPGVFFGPGTRLTVL.

V gene TRBV19 combines with J gene TRBJ1-1; maybe TRBD1 (5 bases). Germline V CDR1 and CDR2: LNHDA, SQIVND (reference sequence). The ends were cut back, 3 bases at V and 1 base at J, with 21 bases in the middle. The CDR3 is 18 residues long. The CDR3 is CASSMEVGIGQGNTEAFF. The CDR3 bases are TGTGCCAGTAGTATGGAGGTTGGTATCGGGCAGGGGAACACTGAAGCTTTCTTT.

The chain combines TRBV7-2 with TRBJ1-5; maybe TRBD1 (5 bases). This CDR3 has 14 residues. CDR1 and CDR2 from the germline V gene are SGHTA and FQGNSA. Deletions cut 4 bases from V and 5 bases from J, with 12 bases between. The CDR3 region has the DNA TGTGCCAGCAGCTCAGGGCCACCTTATCAGCCCCAGCATTTT. Residues: CASSSGPPYQPQHF. Combining the CDR3 with reference TRBV7-2 and TRBJ1-5 gives the whole variable domain GAGVSQSPSNKVTEKGKDVELRCDPISGHTALYWYRQSLGQGLEFLIYFQGNSAPDKSGLPSDRFSAERTGGSVSTLTIQRTQQEDSAVYLCASSSGPPYQPQHFGDGTRLSIL.

The chain employs TRBV7-9 and TRBJ1-2; D is perhaps TRBD1 (5 bases). V was trimmed by 5 bases and J by 12 bases, leaving 13 bases between them. CDR1 and CDR2 (germline): SEHNR, FQNEAQ (reference sequence). The CDR3 is 11 amino acids. The CDR3 region has the DNA TGTGCCAGCAGCGAAAGGGGCCCCCACACCTTC. Translation gives CASSERGPHTF.

The V and J genes are TRBV30 and TRBJ1-4; D is unresolved. The CDR3 has 12 residues. From germline, CDR1 is GTSNPN and CDR2 SVGIG (reference sequence). Trimming left V 0 bases short and J 8 bases short, with 7 bases between. The CDR3 nucleotides read TGTGCCTGGAGTGTACAAGGGGAAAAACTGTTTTTT. This translates into CAWSVQGEKLFF. The full variable domain, with the rest looked up from reference TRBV30 and TRBJ1-4, is SQTIHQWPATLVQPVGSPLSLECTVEGTSNPNLYWYRQAAGRGLQLLFYSVGIGQISSEVPQNLSASRPQDRQFILSSKKLLLSDSGFYLCAWSVQGEKLFFGSGTQLSVL.

V usage is TRBV28 and J usage is TRBJ1-5; 9 nucleotides line up with TRBD1. The junction had 6 bases not matched to a gene; V was cut back by 3 bases and J by 6 bases. From germline, CDR1 is MDHEN and CDR2 SYDVKM. This CDR3 region has 15 residues. CDR3 in amino acids: CASSLGDRGIQPQHF. CDR3 DNA: TGTGCCAGCAGTTTGGGCGACAGGGGGATTCAGCCCCAGCATTTT.

The V and J genes are TRBV25-1 and TRBJ2-7; D ambiguous. Germline-derived CDR1 and CDR2 are MGHDK and SYGVNS. The ends were cut back, 5 bases at V and 3 bases at J, with 17 bases in the middle. The CDR3 covers 15 residues. CDR3 in DNA: TGTGCCAGCAGTCCTCCCAGGCCTGCAAACTACGAGCAGTACTTC. As protein: CASSPPRPANYEQYF.

This clone was found once. The chain couples TRBV5-1 to TRBJ2-1; the match to TRBD1 covers 10 bases. The V and J ends lost 2 bases and 6 bases, in that order; junction bases with no gene match: 5. Germline lookup yields CDR1 SGHRS and CDR2 YFSETQ. The CDR3 totals 15 residues. This CDR3 is CASSLGQGGINEQFF. CDR3 coding DNA: TGCGCCAGCAGCTTAGGACAGGGGGGGATCAATGAGCAGTTCTTC.

The chain combines TRBV11-2 with TRBJ1-1; perhaps TRBD1 as D (5 bases). From germline, CDR1 is SGHAT and CDR2 FQNNGV. Trimming cost V 5 bases and J 3 bases, with 13 bases left between them. The CDR3 totals 14 residues. CDR3 protein: CASSAQGADTEAFF. CDR3 bases: TGTGCCAGCAGCGCACAAGGGGCGGACACTGAAGCTTTCTTT. The variable domain in full, with the rest retrieved from reference TRBV11-2 and TRBJ1-1, is EAGVAQSPRYKIIEKRQSVAFWCNPISGHATLYWYQQILGQGPKLLIQFQNNGVVDDSQLPKDRFSAERLKGVDSTLKIQPAKLEDSAVYLCASSAQGADTEAFFGQGTRLTVV.

This clone was seen only a few times. The chain is built from TRBV14 and TRBJ1-1; no firm D call. The CDR3 has 13 residues. Trimming cost V 8 bases and J 4 bases, with 14 bases left between them. Germline V gene data show CDR1 as SGHDN and CDR2 as FVKESK. The CDR3 DNA sequence: TGTGCCAGCGGCCGGCAGGCAAGCACTGAAGCTTTCTTT. Translated, it gives CASGRQASTEAFF. The full variable domain, its missing parts supplied by reference TRBV14 and TRBJ1-1, is EAGVTQFPSHSVIEKGQTVTLRCDPISGHDNLYWYRRVMGKEIKFLLHFVKESKQDESGMPNNRFLAERTGGTYSTLKVQPAELEDSGVYFCASGRQASTEAFFGQGTRLTVV.

The chain employs TRBV29-1 and TRBJ1-2; 10 bases are a match to TRBD1. Germline-derived CDR1 and CDR2 are SQVTM and ANQGSEA. The V and J ends lost 3 bases and 10 bases, in that order; junction bases with no gene match: 5. The CDR3 runs to 12 residues. The CDR3 bases are TGCAGCGTTGAGGTCGGGACAGGGGTCTACACCTTC. Its protein product is CSVEVGTGVYTF. Using reference TRBV29-1 and TRBJ1-2 for the parts outside the CDR3, the full variable domain is SAVISQKPSRDICQRGTSLTIQCQVDSQVTMMFWYRQQPGQSLTLIATANQGSEATYESGFVIDKFPISRPNLTFSTLTVSNMSPEDSSIYLCSVEVGTGVYTFGSGTRLTVV.

The chain recombines TRBV11-2 with TRBJ1-4, with a weak D call TRBD1 (5 bases). The CDR3 covers 17 residues. V lost 0 bases and J lost 4, with 15 bases in between. CDR1 is SGHAT and CDR2 is FQNNGV in the germline V gene. In nucleotides, the CDR3 is TGTGCCAGCAGCTTAGATCCCGGCCGGGGGTATAATGAAAAACTGTTTTTT. Translated, it gives CASSLDPGRGYNEKLFF.

CDR3 DNA sequence: TGTGCCTGGAGGTCCCCGGGGACAGGGAATCAGCCCCAGCATTTT. Protein: CAWRSPGTGNQPQHF. The V call is TRBV30, the J call TRBJ1-5, with TRBD1 matching over 9 bases. This CDR3 is built from 15 residues. V shed 3 bases, J shed 4 bases, and the junction held 7 bases outside the gene matches. Germline V gene sequence: CDR1 GTSNPN, CDR2 SVGIG (reference sequence).

This clone was seen just once. V usage is TRBV25-1 and J usage is TRBJ2-5; D is perhaps TRBD1 or TRBD2 (6 bases each). This CDR3 has 15 residues. CDR1 and CDR2 (germline): MGHDK, SYGVNS. Trimming shortened V by 2 bases and J by 4 bases, and 14 bases separated the two germline ends. Here the CDR3 DNA reads TGTGCCAGCAGTGAAAGGGGGGTAGGGGGAGAGACCCAGTACTTC. Translating it yields CASSERGVGGETQYF.

The V gene is TRBV6-1, the J gene TRBJ2-4; D ambiguous. This CDR3 region has 14 residues. V lost 1 base to trimming and J lost 8 bases, with 12 bases between them. Germline-derived CDR1 and CDR2 are MNHNS and SASEGT. The CDR3: CASSEGAIMDIQYF. For the CDR3, the DNA is TGTGCCAGCAGTGAAGGGGCGATTATGGACATTCAGTACTTC.

The chain uses TRBV5-1 and TRBJ2-7; a weak D match, TRBD1 (5 bases). The V end was cut by 1 base, the J end by 6 bases, with 11 bases between. Germline-derived CDR1 and CDR2 are SGHRS and YFSETQ. There are 13 residues in the CDR3. The CDR3 reads CASSLQGSSEQYF. The CDR3 DNA follows: TGCGCCAGCAGCTTGCAGGGTTCAAGCGAGCAGTACTTC.

The chain couples TRBV7-2 to TRBJ1-3; D remains unclear. The CDR3 extends over 16 amino acids. The V end was cut by 2 bases, the J end by 0 bases, with 11 bases between. Germline loops: CDR1 SGHTA, CDR2 FQGNSA. The chain's CDR3 is CASSLSVGSSGNTIYF. The DNA for the CDR3 is TGTGCCAGCAGCTTATCGGTAGGGAGCTCTGGAAACACCATATATTTT.

This chain links TRBV25-1 with TRBJ1-1, with a possible D match to TRBD1 (6 bases). This CDR3 spans 15 amino acids. The V end was cut by 7 bases, the J end by 1 base, with 16 bases between. Germline assignment: CDR1 MGHDK and CDR2 SYGVNS. As DNA, the CDR3 is TGTGCCAGCACCCCAACGGGCAGGGGGAACACTGAAGCTTTCTTT. This codes for CASTPTGRGNTEAFF. The full variable domain, completed using reference TRBV25-1 and TRBJ1-1, is EADIYQTPRYLVIGTGKKITLECSQTMGHDKMYWYQQDPGMELHLIHYSYGVNSTEKGDLSSESTVSRIRTEHFPLTLESARPSHTSQYLCASTPTGRGNTEAFFGQGTRLTVV.